The clone carrying this T cell receptor (beta chain) has just one count. Survey level was the resolution at which the v3.0 immunoSEQ assay ran. The data were produced by immunoSEQ multiplex PCR, yet TCRdb's version contains in-frame clones alone and is incomplete. The sample lists about 42,000 clones; about 89% were seen once. J gave up 2 bases and V 7 bases, and 3 bases lay outside the gene matches. CDR3 size: 13 residues. Looked up from germline, CDR1 is SNHLY and CDR2 is FYNNEI. The data belong to a study of long-term antiretroviral therapy in people with HIV. The chain has TRBV2 and TRBJ2-7; TRBD2 matches 9 bases. This material consisted of unsorted PBMCs, taken 0.1 years before starting antiretroviral therapy. This sequence originates from a woman between 50 and 59 years old with HIV. CDR3 DNA sequence: TGTGCCAGCATCGCTAGCGGGGCCTACGAGCAGTACTTC. Translating it yields CASIASGAYEQYF.